The 32 T cell receptor beta chains listed next were all sequenced from one sample in a study of T-cell memory formation after mild COVID-19. TCRdb redid the calling of the 5' RACE reads with MiXCR, one entry per CDR3 protein. The data hold hundreds of thousands of distinct CDR3 sequences, with under 8.5% observed a single time. The sample comprised PBMCs or a T cell subset sorted from them (not recorded which). These receptors were collected from a man between 18 and 35 years old who had mild COVID-19 (a few samples of this study predate the infection). Cell type and time point are not known.

The chain joins TRBV7-2 to TRBJ1-3; D unresolved. V was pared by 5 bases and J by 0 bases, with 11 bases between. Germline CDR1 is SGHTA and CDR2 is FQGNSA. This CDR3 is built from 15 residues. The CDR3 DNA follows: TGTGCCAGCAGCCGTAGACTGTCCTCTGGAAACACCATATATTTT. It encodes CASSRRLSSGNTIYF.

This clonotype has ten or more counts. This chain links TRBV5-1 with TRBJ2-5; a weak D match, TRBD2 (6 bases). V was shortened by 4 bases and J by 1 base, with 11 bases between the two germline ends. CDR3 length: 14 residues. Germline lookup yields CDR1 SGHRS and CDR2 YFSETQ. The CDR3 sequence is CASSTGLVQETQYF. The CDR3 DNA follows: TGCGCCAGCAGCACGGGACTCGTCCAAGAGACCCAGTACTTC. The full variable domain, in which reference TRBV5-1 and TRBJ2-5 provide the parts outside the CDR3, is KAGVTQTPRYLIKTRGQQVTLSCSPISGHRSVSWYQQTPGQGLQFLFEYFSETQRNKGNFPGRFSGRQFSNSRSEMNVSTLELGDSALYLCASSTGLVQETQYFGPGTRLLVL.

The rearrangement joins TRBV5-1 to TRBJ2-3, with D possibly being TRBD1 (5 bases). CDR3 size: 15 residues. Germline V gives CDR1 SGHRS, CDR2 YFSETQ. The V end lost 4 bases, the J end lost 5 bases, and 17 bases lay between the germline ends. CDR3 protein: CASSQPQGSGDTQYF. DNA of the CDR3: TGCGCCAGCAGCCAACCCCAGGGCTCAGGAGATACGCAGTATTTT.

This clonotype was detected many times. The chain couples TRBV5-1 to TRBJ2-3; TRBD2 might be the D (5 bases). The V and J ends lost 5 bases and 4 bases respectively, with 8 bases between them. The CDR3 has 12 amino acids. CDR1 is SGHRS and CDR2 is YFSETQ in the germline V gene. The CDR3 nucleotides are TGCGCCAGCAGAATCGGGGCAGATACGCAGTATTTT. Residues: CASRIGADTQYF.

This clonotype appeared a few times. J is TRBJ1-2 and V is TRBV12-3 or TRBV12-4; D may be TRBD1 (5 bases). Trimming took 6 bases from V and 4 from J, leaving 15 bases between them. The length of the CDR3 is 14 residues. CDR3 residues: CASSPGLVPYGYTF. In DNA, the CDR3 is TGTGCCAGCAGCCCAGGGTTGGTCCCCTATGGCTACACCTTC.

This clonotype was seen ten or more times. The chain links TRBV7-3 to TRBJ2-3; D remains ambiguous. Looked up from germline, CDR1 is SGHTA and CDR2 is FQGTGA. Deletions cut 0 bases from V and 0 bases from J, with 7 bases between. CDR3 length: 15 residues. For the CDR3, the DNA is TGTGCCAGCAGCTTAACTTTAGCTAGCACAGATACGCAGTATTTT. Its protein is CASSLTLASTDTQYF.

J is TRBJ2-1 and V is TRBV29-1; 7 bases are a match to TRBD2. The germline V gene encodes CDR1 SQVTM and CDR2 ANQGSEA. The CDR3 spans 12 residues. J lost 6 bases, V lost 4 bases, and 3 bases had no gene match. The CDR3 region has the DNA TGCAGCGTTGGGCCGGGGGGCAATGAGCAGTTCTTC. This encodes CSVGPGGNEQFF.

This clonotype was seen more than once but under ten times. The rearrangement uses TRBV7-2 and TRBJ2-1; D is uncertain. CDR3 length equals 13 residues. Trimming took off 5 bases at V and 6 bases at J, with 11 bases between the two ends. Germline lookup yields CDR1 SGHTA and CDR2 FQGNSA. Here the CDR3 reads CASSKQITNEQFF. DNA for the CDR3: TGTGCCAGCAGCAAACAGATTACCAATGAGCAGTTCTTC.

This chain links TRBV20-1 with TRBJ1-5; tentatively, D is TRBD1 (5 bases). CDR1 is DFQATT, CDR2 SNEGSKA, per germline (reference sequence). This CDR3 is 14 amino acids long. V gave up 0 bases and J gave up 3 bases, with 9 bases separating them. In nucleotides, the CDR3 is TGCAGTGCTAGAGATCCAGGGTTCAATCAGCCCCAGCATTTT. Translating gives CSARDPGFNQPQHF.

In its sample, this clonotype was seen many times. The chain carries TRBV12-3 or TRBV12-4 and TRBJ2-3; maybe TRBD2 (7 bases). This CDR3 is 15 amino acids long. V gave up 1 base and J gave up 6 bases, with 14 bases separating them. The CDR3 loop is CASSLGGGAVDTQYF. CDR3 nucleotides: TGTGCCAGCAGTTTAGGTGGGGGGGCCGTGGATACGCAGTATTTT.

The chain has TRBV9 and TRBJ1-2; 8 nucleotides agree with TRBD1. The CDR3 is made up of 16 amino acids. Per the germline V gene, CDR1 is SGDLS and CDR2 is YYNGEE. Trimming removed 3 bases from V and 4 bases from J; junction bases left unmatched: 11. This CDR3 is CASSADRETKTYGYTF. Here the CDR3 DNA reads TGTGCCAGCAGCGCGGACAGGGAAACAAAGACCTATGGCTACACCTTC.

This clonotype was seen only a few times. The V call is TRBV5-6, the J call TRBJ2-5; TRBD2 is a possible D gene (6 bases). The CDR3 has 16 amino acids. Germline V gives CDR1 SGHDT, CDR2 YYEEEE. Trimming shortened V by 0 bases and J by 4 bases, and 16 bases separated the two germline ends. CDR3 nucleotides: TGTGCCAGCAGCTTGGGAGGCGGGATTGAGCGAGAGACCCAGTACTTC. It translates to CASSLGGGIERETQYF. Full variable domain (rest looked up from reference TRBV5-6 and TRBJ2-5): DAGVTQSPTHLIKTRGQQVTLRCSPKSGHDTVSWYQQALGQGPQFIFQYYEEEERQRGNFPDRFSGHQFPNYSSELNVNALLLGDSALYLCASSLGGGIERETQYFGPGTRLLVL.

The chain employs TRBV4-3 and TRBJ2-7; 7 bases match TRBD1. V was pared by 1 base and J by 6 bases, with 15 bases of the junction left unmatched. This CDR3 is built from 17 residues. Germline CDR1 and CDR2: LGHNA and YSLEER. The CDR3 bases are TGCGCCAGCAGCCAAGCTGTGGCCGGGACAGTCTCTGGCGAGCAGTACTTC. It is translated as CASSQAVAGTVSGEQYF.

This clonotype was recorded at least ten times. V and J are TRBV10-3 and TRBJ2-1; 10 positions agree with TRBD2. The CDR3 is 15 amino acids. CDR1 ENHRY and CDR2 SYGVKD come from the germline V gene. V lost 5 bases, J lost 5 bases, and 6 bases stayed unmatched. The CDR3, as DNA: TGTGCCATCAGTCGCTCTAGCGGGGGCCACAATGAGCAGTTCTTC. Amino acids: CAISRSSGGHNEQFF.

In its sample, this clonotype was seen a few times. The chain joins TRBV4-2 to TRBJ2-5; TRBD1 might be the D (6 bases). This CDR3 spans 13 amino acids. V was pared by 3 bases and J by 3 bases, with 8 bases between. The germline gives CDR1 LGHNA, CDR2 YNFKEQ. The CDR3 sequence: CASSQRTEETQYF. CDR3 bases: TGTGCCAGCAGCCAGAGGACAGAAGAGACCCAGTACTTC.

The V call is TRBV7-2, the J call TRBJ2-5; 9 positions agree with TRBD1. The CDR3 length is 14 residues. V was pared by 4 bases and J by 2 bases, with 2 bases of the junction left unmatched. Germline loops: CDR1 SGHTA, CDR2 FQGNSA. In nucleotides, the CDR3 is TGTGCCAGCAGCTCGACAGGGGGGCAAGAGACCCAGTACTTC. It specifies CASSSTGGQETQYF.

This clonotype was found a few times. The gene calls are TRBV3-1 and TRBJ2-1, with no clear D. From germline, CDR1 is LGHDT and CDR2 YNNKEL (reference sequence). V was cut by 0 bases and J by 4 bases, with 10 bases left in between. The CDR3 consists of 15 residues. The DNA of the CDR3 is TGTGCCAGCAGCCAAGAGTGGGGTACTTACAATGAGCAGTTCTTC. Translating gives CASSQEWGTYNEQFF.

This rearrangement joins TRBV14 to TRBJ2-3; 10 nucleotides match TRBD2. Germline V gene sequence: CDR1 SGHDN, CDR2 FVKESK. V lost 5 bases, J lost 4 bases, and 6 bases stayed unmatched. This CDR3 is built from 15 residues. CDR3 coding DNA: TGTGCCAGCAGCGAAACTAGCGGGGAGTCAGATACGCAGTATTTT. This sequence encodes CASSETSGESDTQYF.

The CDR3 coding sequence is TGTGCCAGCAGTACTCCGGGACAGTCACCCCTCCACTTT. The encoded protein is CASSTPGQSPLHF. The chain links TRBV12-3 or TRBV12-4 to TRBJ1-6; 7 bases match TRBD1. V lost 5 bases, J lost 10 bases, and 5 bases stayed unmatched. The CDR3 length is 13 residues.

In its sample, this clonotype was seen a few times. This sequence joins TRBV19 and TRBJ2-2; D remains unclear. The CDR3 consists of 15 residues. V lost 1 base to trimming and J lost 3 bases, with 9 bases between them. In germline, CDR1 is LNHDA, CDR2 SQIVND (reference sequence). DNA for the CDR3: TGTGCCAGTAGTATAGGACCGACACACACCGGGGAGCTGTTTTTT. Encoded protein: CASSIGPTHTGELFF.

A few counts support this clonotype. The chain's CDR3 is CASKPPGRRQGEKLFF. As DNA, the CDR3 is TGTGCCAGCAAGCCCCCAGGACGTCGACAGGGTGAAAAACTGTTTTTT. V gene TRBV6-2 or TRBV6-3 combines with J gene TRBJ1-4, with 7 nucleotides matching TRBD1. The V gene's germline CDR1 is MNHEY and CDR2 SVGEGT. The CDR3 sequence is 16 residues long. V shed 7 bases and J 7 bases; nucleotides not matched to a gene: 15.

The gene calls are TRBV7-2 and TRBJ2-3, with TRBD2 as a possible D gene (7 bases). Germline-derived CDR1 and CDR2 are SGHTA and FQGNSA. The CDR3 has 16 residues. V was trimmed by 5 bases and J by 5 bases, leaving 20 bases between them. This chain's CDR3 is CASSPPGGGVIDTQYF. CDR3 nucleotide sequence: TGTGCCAGCAGCCCCCCAGGAGGGGGGGTAATAGATACGCAGTATTTT.

A few counts support this clonotype. A read error may account for a junction end that differs from germline. This rearrangement joins TRBV12-3 or TRBV12-4 to TRBJ1-2; 7 bases agree with TRBD1. The length of the CDR3 is 17 residues. In nucleotides, the CDR3 is TGTGCCAGCAGCTTAGGACCAACAGGGGAGGAGGACTATGGCTACACCTTC. This gives the protein CASSLGPTGEEDYGYTF.

This clonotype came up a few times. The V gene is TRBV7-9, the J gene TRBJ2-1; 12 bases are shared with TRBD2. The CDR3 spans 15 residues. Germline V CDR1 and CDR2: SEHNR, FQNEAQ (reference sequence). V trimming: 5 bases; J trimming: 7 bases; junction bases outside the gene matches: 6. CDR3 nucleotides: TGTGCCAGCAGCCCCACTAGCGGGGGGACGAATGAGCAGTTCTTC. Amino acid sequence: CASSPTSGGTNEQFF. The whole variable domain, remainder taken from reference TRBV7-9 and TRBJ2-1, is DTGVSQNPRHKITKRGQNVTFRCDPISEHNRLYWYRQTLGQGPEFLTYFQNEAQLEKSRLLSDRFSAERPKGSFSTLEIQRTEQGDSAMYLCASSPTSGGTNEQFFGPGTRLTVL.

CDR3 protein: CASSQDLGRGGEKLFF. The CDR3 region has the DNA TGTGCCAGCAGCCAAGATTTGGGCAGGGGTGGTGAAAAACTGTTTTTT. The chain is built from TRBV4-2 and TRBJ1-4; D may be TRBD1 (6 bases). V dropped 0 bases and J dropped 7 bases, with 15 bases sitting between them. The CDR3 has 16 residues. The germline V gene has CDR1 LGHNA and CDR2 YNFKEQ.

The V gene is TRBV7-2, the J gene TRBJ1-1; weak D call: TRBD1 (6 bases). V lost 5 bases, J lost 7 bases, and 20 bases lay in between. Germline lookup yields CDR1 SGHTA and CDR2 FQGNSA. The CDR3 extends over 15 amino acids. The CDR3 coding sequence is TGTGCCAGCAGCCCCGGGTTGGGGGCGAGCGGTGAAGCTTTCTTT. It specifies CASSPGLGASGEAFF. The entire variable domain, with the rest obtained from reference TRBV7-2 and TRBJ1-1, is as follows: GAGVSQSPSNKVTEKGKDVELRCDPISGHTALYWYRQSLGQGLEFLIYFQGNSAPDKSGLPSDRFSAERTGGSVSTLTIQRTQQEDSAVYLCASSPGLGASGEAFFGQGTRLTVV.

The chain carries TRBV27 and TRBJ2-3, with D perhaps TRBD1 (5 bases). The CDR3 runs to 16 residues. V lost 8 bases, J lost 2 bases, and 20 bases lay in between. The germline V gene has CDR1 MNHEY and CDR2 SMNVEV (reference sequence). The CDR3 protein is CASVIRGAPNTDTQYF. The DNA of the CDR3 is TGTGCCAGCGTCATTCGTGGGGCGCCTAACACAGATACGCAGTATTTT.

This clonotype was recorded a few times. The genes are TRBV20-1 and TRBJ2-1; D might be TRBD2 (7 bases). This CDR3 region has 15 residues. The germline V gene encodes CDR1 DFQATT and CDR2 SNEGSKA (reference sequence). Trimming cost V 3 bases and J 0 bases, with 12 bases left between them. This chain's CDR3 is CSARTRGASYNEQFF. The CDR3 nucleotides read TGCAGTGCTAGGACCCGGGGGGCCTCCTACAATGAGCAGTTCTTC.

For this clonotype: A read error may account for a junction end that differs from germline. V and J are TRBV4-3 and TRBJ1-2; TRBD1 aligns across 10 bases. There are 16 residues in the CDR3. Germline V gene lookup returns CDR1 LGHNA and CDR2 YSLEER. Here the CDR3 reads CASSQMESRDRGHEAF. CDR3 sequence (DNA): TGCGCCAGCAGCCAGATGGAGTCTAGGGACAGGGGCCATGAGGCCTTC.

This clonotype was counted a few times. J is TRBJ2-5 and V is TRBV20-1; unclear D gene. Germline V gene sequence: CDR1 DFQATT, CDR2 SNEGSKA (reference sequence). Deletions cut 0 bases from V and 3 bases from J, with 8 bases between. The CDR3 runs 13 residues. The CDR3 region is CSARDWAKETQYF. CDR3 DNA sequence: TGCAGTGCTAGAGATTGGGCCAAAGAGACCCAGTACTTC.

This clonotype was counted between two and nine times. This chain uses TRBV7-3 with TRBJ2-1, with unresolved D. From germline, CDR1 is SGHTA and CDR2 FQGTGA. Trimming pared 5 bases from V and 9 bases from J, leaving 11 bases between. This CDR3 comprises 12 residues. The CDR3, as DNA: TGTGCCAGCAGCCCCGAGGCAGGTGAGCAGTTCTTC. Translating gives CASSPEAGEQFF.

The V and J genes are TRBV4-3 and TRBJ2-1; D is unresolved. V lost 0 bases to trimming and J lost 10 bases, with 7 bases between them. Germline loops: CDR1 LGHNA, CDR2 YSLEER. The CDR3 loop spans 12 amino acids. In DNA form, the CDR3 reads TGCGCCAGCAGCCAAGATGAGTACGAGCAGTTCTTC. It codes for CASSQDEYEQFF.